The 27 T cell receptor beta chains presented below share a single source sample, sequenced in a study of CXCR3-negative and CXCR3-positive naive CD8 T cells. Findings and caveats of the study: CXCR3-positive naive cells carried more hydrophobic TRB CDR3s than CXCR3-negative naive cells did.

Preparation of TRB cDNA libraries relied on 5' RACE carrying UMI labels. TCRdb re-called the 5' RACE reads and catalogs CDR3 proteins one per entry, DNA excluded. Listed are 65,000 to 90,000 distinct CDR3 sequences; approximately 0.6% falls within the top ten. Which antigens these TCRs recognize remains unknown. Material for sequencing was naive CXCR3+ CD8+ T cells from blood. Regarding subset: CD45RO-CCR7+CD27+CD95- naive CD8+ T cells expressing CXCR3 (TNR3+). Receptor source: a human donor in good health. Some clones in this sample may be carry-over from other donors' samples.

This chain uses TRBV20-1 with TRBJ2-7. There are 11 residues in the CDR3. Germline CDR1 DFQATT, CDR2 SNEGSKA (reference sequence). CDR3 sequence: CSARVGFEQYF.

The chain recombines TRBV12-3 or TRBV12-4 with TRBJ2-3; there is no DNA to check the TCRdb D call of TRBD2. CDR3 length: 14 amino acids. CDR3 region: CASNPGLLTDTQYF.

This rearrangement joins TRBV29-1 to TRBJ2-7; without DNA, the TCRdb call of TRBD1 cannot be checked. CDR1 is SQVTM and CDR2 is ANQGSEA in the germline V gene. CDR3 size: 13 residues. CDR3 amino acids: CSVEVGASYEQYF.

This sequence joins TRBV13 and TRBJ2-3; TCRdb lists TRBD1, though no DNA is available to test this call. The CDR3 is made up of 15 amino acids. From germline, CDR1 is PRHDT and CDR2 FYEKMQ (reference sequence). Here the CDR3 reads CASSFRELSTDTQYF. Filled out from reference TRBV13 and TRBJ2-3, the complete variable domain reads AAGVIQSPRHLIKEKRETATLKCYPIPRHDTVYWYQQGPGQDPQFLISFYEKMQSDKGSIPDRFSAQQFSDYHSELNMSSLELGDSALYFCASSFRELSTDTQYFGPGTRLTVL.

V is TRBV7-6 and J is TRBJ2-3. The CDR3 extends over 14 amino acids. CDR1 SGHVS and CDR2 FNYEAQ come from the germline V gene. The CDR3 here is CASSLVGSLDTQYF.

CDR3 amino acids: CASSLGVNQPQHF. This rearrangement joins TRBV7-7 to TRBJ1-5. Germline values: CDR1 SSHAT, CDR2 FNYEAQ (reference sequence). This CDR3 is 13 amino acids long.

The chain joins TRBV19 to TRBJ2-4; there is no DNA to check the TCRdb D call of TRBD1. This CDR3 is built from 13 residues. CDR1 and CDR2 from the germline V gene are LNHDA and SQIVND (reference sequence). The CDR3 spells CASSIKGGNIQYF.

Here the CDR3 reads CASSPLAVQETQYF. V usage is TRBV7-6 and J usage is TRBJ2-5. CDR1 is SGHVS, CDR2 FNYEAQ, per germline. This CDR3 spans 14 amino acids.

The genes are TRBV20-1 and TRBJ2-7. CDR3 size: 15 residues. In germline, CDR1 is DFQATT, CDR2 SNEGSKA (reference sequence). CDR3 loop: CSARDSLGASYEQYF.

This chain uses TRBV7-9 with TRBJ1-5. The CDR3 runs to 14 residues. The germline gives CDR1 SEHNR, CDR2 FQNEAQ (reference sequence). The CDR3 loop reads CASSSDGSNQPQHF.

The rearrangement uses TRBV12-3 or TRBV12-4 and TRBJ2-1; the D call from TCRdb, TRBD1, cannot be confirmed without DNA. This CDR3 region has 17 residues. CDR3: CASSTIPGQGTYNEQFF.

V and J are TRBV5-1 and TRBJ2-3; no DNA is available, so the TRBD1 call from TCRdb remains unchecked. The germline V gene has CDR1 SGHRS and CDR2 YFSETQ. This CDR3 has 15 residues. The CDR3 spells CASSWTGFSTDTQYF.

V is TRBV29-1 and J is TRBJ2-1; the TCRdb call, TRBD1, lacks DNA for checking. This CDR3 contains 13 residues. CDR1 SQVTM and CDR2 ANQGSEA come from the germline V gene. CDR3 sequence reads: CSEWTGGYNEQFF.

V is TRBV6-1 and J is TRBJ2-1; TCRdb picks TRBD2, but there is no DNA to check that call. Germline CDR1 is MNHNS and CDR2 is SASEGT. The CDR3 covers 17 residues. This CDR3 is CASSPSPLGSSYNEQFF.

The chain recombines TRBV7-9 with TRBJ2-7; TCRdb's D call of TRBD1 is untestable without DNA. From germline, CDR1 is SEHNR and CDR2 FQNEAQ (reference sequence). The CDR3 contains 14 residues. The CDR3 loop is CASSPTESSYEQYF. Full variable domain (remainder filled in from reference TRBV7-9 and TRBJ2-7): DTGVSQNPRHKITKRGQNVTFRCDPISEHNRLYWYRQTLGQGPEFLTYFQNEAQLEKSRLLSDRFSAERPKGSFSTLEIQRTEQGDSAMYLCASSPTESSYEQYFGPGTRLTVT.

The chain links TRBV24-1 to TRBJ2-3; TCRdb outputs TRBD2, but without DNA this stays unchecked. Per the germline V gene, CDR1 is KGHDR and CDR2 is SFDVKD. The CDR3 runs 16 residues. The CDR3 protein is CATSDGTSGGTDTQYF.

The chain's CDR3 is CSVHEVAGGSYEQYF. V and J are TRBV29-1 and TRBJ2-7; the TRBD2 assignment by TCRdb is unverifiable without DNA. This CDR3 region has 15 residues. Per the germline V gene, CDR1 is SQVTM and CDR2 is ANQGSEA.

J is TRBJ2-1 and V is TRBV7-2; lacking DNA, the TRBD1 call made by TCRdb goes unchecked. The CDR3 runs 18 residues. Germline V gene data show CDR1 as SGHTA and CDR2 as FQGNSA. The CDR3 sequence is CASSPDREEGSSYNEQFF.

This rearrangement joins TRBV12-3 or TRBV12-4 to TRBJ2-2; the D call from TCRdb, TRBD1, cannot be confirmed without DNA. The CDR3 is 15 residues long. The chain's CDR3 is CASSFRTGEVGELFF.

The rearrangement links TRBV9 to TRBJ2-7; TCRdb's D gene call, TRBD1, goes unchecked for lack of DNA. Germline CDR1 SGDLS, CDR2 YYNGEE. This CDR3 has 14 residues. This CDR3 reads CASSAPPTGYEQYF.

J is TRBJ2-7 and V is TRBV28. The CDR3 runs to 12 residues. Germline V gene lookup returns CDR1 MDHEN and CDR2 SYDVKM. CDR3 residues: CASSFVHYEQYF.

V and J are TRBV20-1 and TRBJ2-7; TCRdb names TRBD2, which stays unverified in the absence of DNA. This CDR3 region has 13 residues. Germline lookup yields CDR1 DFQATT and CDR2 SNEGSKA (reference sequence). CDR3: CSARGDGSYEQYF.

The chain couples TRBV12-3 or TRBV12-4 to TRBJ2-7; there is no DNA to check the TCRdb D call of TRBD2. The CDR3 extends over 18 amino acids. The CDR3 sequence is CASSLYLSSGETSYEQYF.

The chain is built from TRBV4-2 and TRBJ2-1. In germline, CDR1 is LGHNA, CDR2 YNFKEQ. The CDR3 has 15 amino acids. The CDR3 loop reads CASSQDWQRHNEQFF.

The V gene is TRBV9, the J gene TRBJ1-6; there is no DNA to check the TCRdb D call of TRBD1. The CDR3 loop spans 14 amino acids. Germline CDR1 and CDR2: SGDLS and YYNGEE. CDR3 sequence: CASSGGSGNSPLHF.

The chain carries TRBV7-3 and TRBJ2-7; no DNA is available, so the TRBD2 call from TCRdb remains unchecked. Germline V CDR1 and CDR2: SGHTA, FQGTGA. This CDR3 region has 14 residues. CDR3 in amino acids: CASSLSSGSYEQYF.

The chain couples TRBV5-1 to TRBJ2-1; TCRdb reports TRBD2, a call that lacks DNA to check it against. Germline V CDR1 and CDR2: SGHRS, YFSETQ. The CDR3 is 17 amino acids. The CDR3 protein is CASRPPASGGSYNEQFF.